This T cell receptor (beta chain) was profiled in a study of T-cell memory formation after mild COVID-19. Study findings and constraints: Shrinking CD4+ clones resided mostly in CM and EM, and CD8+ ones in EMRA.

Researchers used 5'RACE with constant-segment primers to make TCR alpha and TCR beta cDNA libraries that carry sample barcodes and UMIs. Each CDR3 protein gets one entry after TCRdb re-called the 5' RACE reads with MiXCR. The table has about 160,000 distinct CDR3 sequences, 25% to 40% seen once; the top ten hold approximately 12%. This clonotype was counted between two and nine times. Its target is unknown. CDR1 and CDR2 (germline): SGHVS, FQNEAQ. This CDR3 contains 16 residues. The ends lost 5 bases at V and 4 bases at J; junction bases unmatched: 5. The gene calls are TRBV7-8 and TRBJ2-3; 14 nucleotides line up with TRBD2. The TCR comes from an adult woman who had mild COVID-19 (a few samples of this study predate the infection). Cell type and time point are not known. The material sequenced was PBMCs or a T cell subset sorted from them (not recorded which). The CDR3 sequence is CASSLRLAGGSDTQYF. CDR3 bases: TGTGCCAGCAGCCTCAGACTAGCGGGGGGGTCAGATACGCAGTATTTT.